This T cell receptor (beta chain) was recorded in a study of CXCR3-negative and CXCR3-positive naive CD8 T cells. The study's findings and limits: Naive CXCR3-positive and CXCR3-negative cells shared TRBV-TRBJ usage; memory cells diverged. CXCR3-positive naive cells carried more hydrophobic TRB CDR3s than CXCR3-negative ones.

With respect to this clonotype: Its matching antigen is unknown.

The CDR3 contains 14 residues. Germline lookup yields CDR1 SEHNR and CDR2 FQNEAQ (reference sequence). It was by 5' RACE with UMI labels that the TRB cDNA libraries were prepared. For each CDR3 protein, TCRdb gives one entry from its re-call of the 5' RACE reads, without DNA. This table holds 140,000 to 150,000 distinct CDR3 sequences. The sample consisted of naive CXCR3+ CD8+ T cells from blood. The subset denotes: CD45RO-CCR7+CD27+CD95- naive CD8+ T cells expressing CXCR3 (TNR3+). This chain joins TRBV7-9 and TRBJ2-1; TCRdb's D call of TRBD2 is untestable without DNA. The clonotype comes from a human donor in good health. Some clones in this sample may be carry-over from other donors' samples. Here the CDR3 reads CASSSVLVPLEQFF. Variable domain in full (rest from reference TRBV7-9 and TRBJ2-1): DTGVSQNPRHKITKRGQNVTFRCDPISEHNRLYWYRQTLGQGPEFLTYFQNEAQLEKSRLLSDRFSAERPKGSFSTLEIQRTEQGDSAMYLCASSSVLVPLEQFFGPGTRLTVL.